These 5 T cell receptor beta chains originate from one sample sequenced in a study of OX40 agonist ivuxolimab in advanced cancers. Method: immunoSEQ multiplex PCR; TCRdb's copy keeps in-frame clones and lacks some. Counted here are 45,000 to 70,000 clones, 85% to 90% occurring once; the ten biggest clones make up 0.85% to 1%. Specimen: CD4+ or CD8+ T cells sorted from blood, collected in a trial of the OX40 agonist ivuxolimab. The receptors shown here come from an adult with an advanced solid tumor such as melanoma, head and neck, liver or kidney cancer.

The gene calls are TRBV15 and TRBJ2-5, with D possibly TRBD2 on 6 matching bases. Germline CDR1 is LNHNV and CDR2 is YYDKDF (reference sequence). The CDR3 sequence is 17 residues long. Between the trimmed V and J ends, which lost 1 base and 1 base, there was a span of 16 bases. The CDR3 region is CATSRGGVAETQETQYF. The CDR3 DNA is TGTGCCACCAGCAGAGGGGGTGTAGCGGAGACCCAAGAGACCCAGTACTTC.

The CDR3 sequence: CASSDEGNVSPLHF. CDR3 bases: TGTGCCAGCAGTGACGAGGGGAATGTTTCACCCCTCCACTTT. The chain joins TRBV2 to TRBJ1-6, with D perhaps matching TRBD1 (5 bases). The length of the CDR3 is 14 residues. The germline gives CDR1 SNHLY, CDR2 FYNNEI. V gave up 3 bases and J gave up 9 bases, with 12 bases separating them.

In its sample, this clone was seen a few times. CDR3 loop: CASSLSTSYNEQFF. The CDR3 nucleotides read TGTGCCAGCAGTTTATCTACCTCCTACAATGAGCAGTTCTTC. This chain uses TRBV28 with TRBJ2-1; the D is unclear. V lost 1 base and J lost 0, with 4 bases in between. CDR1 is MDHEN and CDR2 is SYDVKM in the germline V gene. The CDR3 length is 14 residues.

This clone came up once. CDR3 residues: CSVGGLPFYGYTF. CDR3 nucleotide sequence: TGCAGCGTGGGAGGACTTCCTTTCTATGGCTACACCTTC. This chain uses TRBV29-1 with TRBJ1-2; no clear D. Germline-derived CDR1 and CDR2 are SQVTM and ANQGSEA. This CDR3 has 13 residues. Trimming shortened V by 6 bases and J by 4 bases, and 15 bases separated the two germline ends.

This chain uses TRBV10-3 with TRBJ1-2, with 10 bases that match TRBD1. The J segment lost 6 bases and the V segment lost 4 bases, leaving 5 bases of the junction unmatched. CDR1 ENHRY and CDR2 SYGVKD come from the germline V gene. The CDR3 is 14 residues long. The DNA for the CDR3 is TGTGCCATCAGTGGCCGGGGGACAGGGGATGGCTACACCTTC. Translating it yields CAISGRGTGDGYTF.